The clone carrying this T cell receptor beta chain turned up a few times. Its specificity is unknown. These data originate in a study of CD4 T cells in relation to SARS-CoV-2 and coronaviruses. Whole-study context: TCR beta CDR3s were sequenced after 10-day antigen culture of PBMCs.

The assay was immunoSEQ multiplex PCR, and TCRdb's table has in-frame clones only and misses some. The sample gives some 40,000 clones, approximately 83% of which show up once; 6% to 8.5% is in the top ten. The TCR originated in an adult with COVID-19. Material for sequencing was naive CD4+ T cells from PBMCs, cultured in vitro. Subset meaning: naive CD4+ T cells isolated by negative enrichment.

CDR3 loop: CASSPSTGELFF. The CDR3 coding sequence is TGTGCCAGCAGCCCTAGTACCGGGGAGCTGTTTTTT. The V and J genes are TRBV28 and TRBJ2-2; no clear D. The CDR3 length is 12 residues. The germline CDR1 and CDR2 sequences are MDHEN and SYDVKM. Between the trimmed V and J ends, which lost 6 bases and 5 bases, there was a span of 7 bases. Complete variable domain (other parts from reference TRBV28 and TRBJ2-2): DVKVTQSSRYLVKRTGEKVFLECVQDMDHENMFWYRQDPGLGLRLIYFSYDVKMKEKGDIPEGYSVSREKKERFSLILESASTNQTSMYLCASSPSTGELFFGEGSRLTVL.